The TCR beta chain under discussion was sequenced for a study of blood T cells in healthy people across ages (dated by TCRdb to between 2015 and 2017). Background for the entire study: Template switching captured roughly one uniquely barcoded TCR beta cDNA molecule per two T cells in model experiments. Age-related changes in TCR beta repertoire diversity were measured in the study by deep sequencing normalized with unique cDNA molecular identifiers. The donors were split into four age groups: young (average around 15 years), middle-aged (39), aged (62) and long-lived (about 82). Two additional independent replicas of 1 million unique cDNA reads from the same blood draw were analyzed for two donors (one aged 18 to 30 and one aged 80 or older). General study outcomes and caveats: A strong correlation was found between observed TCR beta diversity and the percentage of naive T cells measured by flow cytometry. The CMV infection status of donors was not known, potentially confounding age-related changes in expanded clonotypes. Bulk unsorted PBMC profiling prevented conclusive comparison of naive and antigen-experienced compartments. Estimates of total diversity based on one million sequenced T cells were considered lower bounds and underestimates. Compared with the aged group, the long-lived group had more naive CD4+ T cells, fewer expanded clones and increased TCR diversity, a pattern suggesting age selection. As age increased, observed TCR beta diversity per million T cells dropped in a roughly linear way, and a significant reduction was already evident by age 40.

Donors were 35 to 40 systemically healthy Caucasian individuals from Russia aged roughly 6 to 90 years. Each donor gave ten milliliters of peripheral blood, collected into EDTA-treated Vacutainer tubes. Ficoll-Paque density-gradient centrifugation was used to isolate PBMCs, with at least 6.5 million per sample. Trizol reagent was used to extract total RNA from the PBMCs, yielding at least 5 micrograms per sample. For every donor, flow cytometry on a PBMC aliquot measured the percentage of naive CD45RAhigh/CD27high T cells. The library was made by 5' RACE. The listed sequencing device is Illumina HiSeq 2500. The second PCR ran for about 7 to 11 cycles and used a J-beta primer mix along with a sample-barcoded 5' primer. Each TCR beta cDNA molecule received a unique molecular identifier from a template-switch 5' adaptor carrying 12 random nucleotides. Each sample yielded at least 3 million CDR3-containing paired-end reads. All of the RNA was converted into first-strand cDNA using the Mint cDNA synthesis kit, with a TRBC-specific oligonucleotide serving as the primer. Following uracil-DNA glycosylase treatment, all cDNA underwent a first 18-cycle PCR with the universal primers M1SS and BC2_uni_R. Regarding the original processing steps: For normalization, 1 million high-quality reads were randomly selected from each sample, with every read carrying a distinct molecular identifier. Instead of being binned into consensus sequences, reads that shared molecular identifiers were thrown out. MiTCR, run with a Q25 quality threshold and the strictest error-elimination algorithm, handled CDR3 identification, clonotype clustering and error correction. Lower-bound total TCR beta diversity was estimated with a nonparametric unseen species model using Euler transformation. TCRdb ran its own pipeline on the public reads, namely fastp trimming at Q25 and MiXCR clone calling, and kept in-frame beta chains. Rows are combined by CDR3 protein, so each entry shows the most common genes and DNA. TCRdb's processing, not the authors' own work, is the source of the V and J calls. This sample has around 1,000,000 distinct CDR3 sequences in its table, and approximately 25% of those were observed once. 0.65% to 0.75% of the sample is held by the ten biggest clonotypes.

On this clonotype: The clone's antigen remains unknown. Per-base quality was not reported, and no clone a single base away is much larger than it.

Trimming takes 4 bases from V and 2 bases from J, and the germline ends sit 11 bases apart. The CDR3 has 14 amino acids, counting the end cysteine and phenylalanine. Only CDR3 DNA is held: 42 bases, read in frame from base 1. These data are also associated with another study on T cells of mothers and their children. Taken from the second paper: The donors were nine systemically healthy Caucasian individuals, made up of three mothers and their six children. cDNA synthesis used all of the extracted RNA, with 1.5 ug of RNA in each 15 ul reaction. Sample barcodes and 2-4 random nucleotides were added via the M1S primer in the second PCR. More than 8 million TCR beta CDR3 reads were obtained from each mother, and about 3 million reads were obtained from each child. TCR recombination output is similarly shaped by thymic selection in related and unrelated pairs, with a minor effect exerted by inherited differences. Normalized repertoire overlap was always found to be slightly, but never significantly, higher in related mother-child pairs than in unrelated mother-child pairs. Persistent microchimeric T cell clones were not detected, at a sensitivity of around 99 clones per million clonotypes. Deep NGS was used in the study to compare the TCR beta repertoires of mothers and children and to look for features that separate related mother-child pairs from unrelated individuals. Mothers averaged about 40 +/- 4 years of age and children averaged roughly 11 +/- 4 years. After adapters were ligated using NEBNext reagents, the libraries underwent 100+100 nt paired-end sequencing on an Illumina HiSeq 2000. Mother and child libraries were prepared a month apart and sequenced in separate runs to prevent cross-contamination. Each donor had between roughly 450,000 and 2,100,000 distinct TCR beta clonotypes identified. Naive TCR beta clonotypes were estimated from low-frequency clonotypes matched to each donor's FACS-determined naive share, without sorting.

The rearrangement combines TRBV12-3 or TRBV12-4 with TRBJ1-1; the D gene identity is not certain. This clonotype originated in a girl aged 2 to 9 in good health. Sequencing was performed on blood. The CDR3 corresponds to CASSSVGFNTEAFF. The DNA sequence is as follows: TGTGCCAGCAGTTCTGTCGGATTTAACACTGAAGCTTTCTTT.